The text below deals with one TCR beta chain. This table comes from immunoSEQ multiplex PCR, and its TCRdb copy is limited to in-frame clones, with some not included. The sample shows about 65,000 clones, around nine tenths of them seen only once. This record comes from a study of glioma-infiltrating T cells after dendritic cell vaccination. Time point meaning: after dendritic cell vaccination, including at tumor progression/relapse. The J segment lost 6 bases and the V segment lost 5 bases, leaving 10 bases of the junction unmatched. Germline CDR1 reads SGHRS; CDR2 reads YFSETQ. The CDR3 is 15 amino acids.

The chain carries TRBV5-1 and TRBJ2-1; the match to TRBD2 covers 8 bases. The sequenced sample was blood, obtained after dendritic cell vaccination. The source is a human donor with glioblastoma. Here the CDR3 DNA reads TGCGCCAGCAGAGGTCACGGCGGGGGGATCAATGAGCAGTTCTTC. Amino acids: CASRGHGGGINEQFF.